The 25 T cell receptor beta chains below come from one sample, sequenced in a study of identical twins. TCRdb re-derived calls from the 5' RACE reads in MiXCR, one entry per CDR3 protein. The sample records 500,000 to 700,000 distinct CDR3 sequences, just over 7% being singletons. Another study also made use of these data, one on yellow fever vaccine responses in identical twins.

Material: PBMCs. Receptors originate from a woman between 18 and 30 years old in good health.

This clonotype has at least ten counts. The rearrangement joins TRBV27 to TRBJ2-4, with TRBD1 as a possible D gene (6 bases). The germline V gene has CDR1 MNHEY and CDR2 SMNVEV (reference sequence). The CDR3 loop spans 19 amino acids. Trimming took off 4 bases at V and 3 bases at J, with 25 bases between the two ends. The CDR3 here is CASSSPGPQGGDGKNIQYF. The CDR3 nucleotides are TGTGCCAGCAGTTCCCCCGGCCCACAGGGTGGGGATGGCAAAAACATTCAGTACTTC.

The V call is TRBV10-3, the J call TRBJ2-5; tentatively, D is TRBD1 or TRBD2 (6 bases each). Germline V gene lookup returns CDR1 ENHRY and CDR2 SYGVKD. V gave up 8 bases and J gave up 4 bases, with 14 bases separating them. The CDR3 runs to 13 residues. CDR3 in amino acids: CAIDDGGRETQYF. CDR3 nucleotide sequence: TGTGCCATCGATGACGGGGGCCGAGAGACCCAGTACTTC.

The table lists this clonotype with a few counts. The CDR3 DNA reads TGTGCCAGCTCAACTACGGGGGGGAGCACAGATACGCAGTATTTT. It codes for CASSTTGGSTDTQYF. This chain uses TRBV18 with TRBJ2-3, with 8 bases identical to TRBD2. The CDR3 sequence is 15 residues long. V gave up 5 bases and J gave up 0 bases; unmatched junction bases: 4. CDR1 and CDR2 from the germline V gene are KGHSH and LQKENI.

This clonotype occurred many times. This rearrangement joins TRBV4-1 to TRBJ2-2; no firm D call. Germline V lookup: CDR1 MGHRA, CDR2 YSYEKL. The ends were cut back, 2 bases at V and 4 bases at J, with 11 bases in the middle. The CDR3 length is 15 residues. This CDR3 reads CASSQIGPRTGELFF. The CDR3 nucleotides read TGCGCCAGCAGCCAAATAGGGCCCCGCACCGGGGAGCTGTTTTTT.

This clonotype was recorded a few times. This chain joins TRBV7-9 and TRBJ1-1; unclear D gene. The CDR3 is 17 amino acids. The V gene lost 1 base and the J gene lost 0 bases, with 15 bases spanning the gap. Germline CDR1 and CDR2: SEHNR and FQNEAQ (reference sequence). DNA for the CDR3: TGTGCCAGCAGCTTAGTCCAGGTCCGATTGGTGAACACTGAAGCTTTCTTT. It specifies CASSLVQVRLVNTEAFF.

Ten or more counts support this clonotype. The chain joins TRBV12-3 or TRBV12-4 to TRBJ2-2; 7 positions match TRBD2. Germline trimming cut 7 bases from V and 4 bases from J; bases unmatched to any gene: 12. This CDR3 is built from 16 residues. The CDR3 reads CASTKGRGSSTGELFF. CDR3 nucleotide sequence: TGTGCCAGCACCAAAGGGCGCGGGAGCTCCACCGGGGAGCTGTTTTTT.

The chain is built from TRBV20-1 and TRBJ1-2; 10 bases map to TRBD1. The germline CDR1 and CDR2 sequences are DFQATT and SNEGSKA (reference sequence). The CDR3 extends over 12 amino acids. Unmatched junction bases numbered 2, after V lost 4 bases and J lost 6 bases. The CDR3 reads CSAMGQGHGYTF. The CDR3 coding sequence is TGCAGTGCTATGGGACAGGGGCATGGCTACACCTTC.

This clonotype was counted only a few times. In DNA form, the CDR3 reads TGCAGCGTTGACGCAGGCGGGACCCAGTACTTC. This translates into CSVDAGGTQYF. The chain recombines TRBV29-1 with TRBJ2-5; D not resolved. The V end was cut by 3 bases, the J end by 7 bases, with 9 bases between. The CDR3 consists of 11 residues. CDR1 is SQVTM and CDR2 is ANQGSEA in the germline V gene.

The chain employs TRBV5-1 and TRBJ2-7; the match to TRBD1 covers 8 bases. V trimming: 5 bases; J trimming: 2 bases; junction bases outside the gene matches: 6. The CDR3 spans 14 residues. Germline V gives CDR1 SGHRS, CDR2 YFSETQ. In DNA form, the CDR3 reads TGCGCCAGCAGGCAAACGACAGGGGCCTACGAGCAGTACTTC. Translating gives CASRQTTGAYEQYF. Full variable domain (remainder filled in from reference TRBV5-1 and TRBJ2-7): KAGVTQTPRYLIKTRGQQVTLSCSPISGHRSVSWYQQTPGQGLQFLFEYFSETQRNKGNFPGRFSGRQFSNSRSEMNVSTLELGDSALYLCASRQTTGAYEQYFGPGTRLTVT.

CDR3 residues: CASSLEGVSEQFF. The CDR3 bases are TGTGCCAGCAGCTTAGAGGGAGTTTCGGAGCAGTTCTTC. This chain connects TRBV7-7 to TRBJ2-1; tentative D call: TRBD2 (5 bases). V was clipped by 1 base and J by 10 bases, with 11 bases between them. This CDR3 region has 13 residues. The V gene's germline CDR1 is SSHAT and CDR2 FNYEAQ (reference sequence).

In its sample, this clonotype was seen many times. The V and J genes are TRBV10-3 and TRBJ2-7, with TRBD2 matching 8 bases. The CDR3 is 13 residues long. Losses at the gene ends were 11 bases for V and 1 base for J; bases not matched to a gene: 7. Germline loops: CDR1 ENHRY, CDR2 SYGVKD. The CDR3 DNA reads TGTGCCGCTCAAGCGGGGGCGTCCTACGAGCAGTACTTC. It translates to CAAQAGASYEQYF.

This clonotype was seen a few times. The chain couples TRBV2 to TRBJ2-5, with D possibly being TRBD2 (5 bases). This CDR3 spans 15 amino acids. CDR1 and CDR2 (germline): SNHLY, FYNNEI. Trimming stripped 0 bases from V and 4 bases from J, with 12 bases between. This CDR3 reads CASSEADLSGETQYF. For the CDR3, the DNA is TGTGCCAGCAGTGAAGCCGACCTGAGCGGAGAGACCCAGTACTTC. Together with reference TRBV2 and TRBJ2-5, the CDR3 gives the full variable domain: EPEVTQTPSHQVTQMGQEVILRCVPISNHLYFYWYRQILGQKVEFLVSFYNNEISEKSEIFDDQFSVERPDGSNFTLKIRSTKLEDSAMYFCASSEADLSGETQYFGPGTRLLVL.

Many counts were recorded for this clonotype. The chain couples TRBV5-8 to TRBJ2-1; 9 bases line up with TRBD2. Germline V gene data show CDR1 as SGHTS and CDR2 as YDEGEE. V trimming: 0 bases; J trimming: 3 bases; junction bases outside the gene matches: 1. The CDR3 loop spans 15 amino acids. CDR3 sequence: CASSLGTSDYNEQFF. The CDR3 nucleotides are TGTGCCAGCAGCTTGGGGACTAGCGACTACAATGAGCAGTTCTTC.

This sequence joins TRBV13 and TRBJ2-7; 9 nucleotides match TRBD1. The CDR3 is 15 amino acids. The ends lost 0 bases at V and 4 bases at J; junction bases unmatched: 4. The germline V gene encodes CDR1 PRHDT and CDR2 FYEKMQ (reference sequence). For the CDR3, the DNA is TGTGCCAGCAGCTTAGGCCGGGACAGGGATTACGAGCAGTACTTC. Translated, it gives CASSLGRDRDYEQYF.

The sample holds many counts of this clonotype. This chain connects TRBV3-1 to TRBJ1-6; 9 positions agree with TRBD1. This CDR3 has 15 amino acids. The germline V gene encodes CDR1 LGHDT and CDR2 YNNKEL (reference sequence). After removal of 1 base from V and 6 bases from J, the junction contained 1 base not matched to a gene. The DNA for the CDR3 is TGTGCCAGCAGCCAAGGGGGACAGGGTAATTCACCCCTCCACTTT. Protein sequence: CASSQGGQGNSPLHF.

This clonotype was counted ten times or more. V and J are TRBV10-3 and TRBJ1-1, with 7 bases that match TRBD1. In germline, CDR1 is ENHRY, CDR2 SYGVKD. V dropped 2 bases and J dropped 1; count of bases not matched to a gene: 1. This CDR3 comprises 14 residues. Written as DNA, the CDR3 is TGTGCCATCAGTGAGAACAGGGGGAACACTGAAGCTTTCTTT. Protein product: CAISENRGNTEAFF.

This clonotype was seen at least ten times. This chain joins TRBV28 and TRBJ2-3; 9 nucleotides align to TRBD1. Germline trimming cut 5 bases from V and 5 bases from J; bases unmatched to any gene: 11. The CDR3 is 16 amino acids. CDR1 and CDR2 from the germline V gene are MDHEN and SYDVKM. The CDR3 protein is CASSPQDRGQGDTQYF. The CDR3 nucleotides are TGTGCCAGCAGTCCTCAGGACAGGGGACAGGGAGATACGCAGTATTTT.

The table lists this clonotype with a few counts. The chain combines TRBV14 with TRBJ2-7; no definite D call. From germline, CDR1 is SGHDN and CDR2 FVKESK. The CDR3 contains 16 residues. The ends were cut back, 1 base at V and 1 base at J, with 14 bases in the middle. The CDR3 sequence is CASSQGLGMGSYEQYV. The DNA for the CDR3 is TGTGCCAGCAGCCAAGGCCTGGGCATGGGGTCCTACGAGCAGTACGTC.

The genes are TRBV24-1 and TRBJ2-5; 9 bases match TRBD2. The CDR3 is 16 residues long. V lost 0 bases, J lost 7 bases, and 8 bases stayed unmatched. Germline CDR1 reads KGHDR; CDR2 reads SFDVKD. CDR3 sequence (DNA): TGTGCCACCAGTGATTTGGCTAGCGGGGACCTGTGGACCCAGTACTTC. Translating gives CATSDLASGDLWTQYF.

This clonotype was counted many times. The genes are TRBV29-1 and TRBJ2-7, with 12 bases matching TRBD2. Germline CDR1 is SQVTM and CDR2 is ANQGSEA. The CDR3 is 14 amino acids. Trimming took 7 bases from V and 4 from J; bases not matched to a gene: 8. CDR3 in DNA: TGCAGCGCCCAGACTAGCGGGAGTGGGTACGAGCAGTACTTC. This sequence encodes CSAQTSGSGYEQYF.

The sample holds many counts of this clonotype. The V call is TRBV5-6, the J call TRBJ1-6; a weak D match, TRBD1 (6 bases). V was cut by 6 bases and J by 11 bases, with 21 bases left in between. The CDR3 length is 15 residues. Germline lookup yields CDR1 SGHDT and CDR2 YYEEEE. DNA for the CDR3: TGTGCCAGCACCCGCCGGGACACACCAATTGCACCCCTCCACTTT. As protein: CASTRRDTPIAPLHF.

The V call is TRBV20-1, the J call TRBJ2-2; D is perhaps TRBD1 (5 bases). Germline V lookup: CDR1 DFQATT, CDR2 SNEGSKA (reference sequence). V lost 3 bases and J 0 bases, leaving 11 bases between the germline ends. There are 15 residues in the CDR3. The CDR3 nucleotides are TGCAGTGCTAGTAATCCGACAGCGAACACCGGGGAGCTGTTTTTT. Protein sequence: CSASNPTANTGELFF.

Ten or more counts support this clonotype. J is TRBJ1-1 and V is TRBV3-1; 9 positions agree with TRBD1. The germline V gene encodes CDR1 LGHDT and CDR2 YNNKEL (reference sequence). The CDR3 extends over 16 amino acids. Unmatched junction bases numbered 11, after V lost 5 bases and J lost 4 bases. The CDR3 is CASSRGQGPYGTEAFF. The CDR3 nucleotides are TGTGCCAGCAGCAGAGGACAGGGGCCCTATGGCACTGAAGCTTTCTTT.

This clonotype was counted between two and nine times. The CDR3 DNA sequence: TGTGCCACCAGCTTAGCAGGTGGGGAGGTCAATGAGCAGTTCTTC. It translates to CATSLAGGEVNEQFF. The chain links TRBV15 to TRBJ2-1; D is possibly TRBD2 (6 bases). The germline gives CDR1 LNHNV, CDR2 YYDKDF (reference sequence). The CDR3 is 15 amino acids. The germline V and J ends were trimmed by 5 bases and 6 bases, with 17 bases remaining between them.

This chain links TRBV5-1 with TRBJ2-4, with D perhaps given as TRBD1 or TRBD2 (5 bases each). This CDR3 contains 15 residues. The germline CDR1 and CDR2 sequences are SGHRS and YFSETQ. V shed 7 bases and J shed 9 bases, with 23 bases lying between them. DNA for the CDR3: TGCGCCAGCCGCCAGACCGACAGTCGGACTGGCATTCAGTACTTC. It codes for CASRQTDSRTGIQYF.